These 9 T cell receptor beta chains were all obtained from the same sample, sequenced in a study of T cells after yellow fever vaccination. One entry per CDR3 protein, called by TCRdb with MiXCR from the 5' RACE reads. Of approximately 550,000 distinct CDR3 sequences in the sample, about 19% are singletons; the top ten hold roughly an eighth. Sequenced material: PBMCs, taken 15 days after the yellow fever booster vaccination. Receptor source: a young man who received the YFV17D yellow fever vaccine.

The chain employs TRBV4-1 and TRBJ2-1, with 10 nucleotides matching TRBD2. V trimming: 1 base; J trimming: 5 bases; junction bases outside the gene matches: 11. CDR1 and CDR2 from the germline V gene are MGHRA and YSYEKL. The CDR3 extends over 18 amino acids. DNA for the CDR3: TGCGCCAGCAGCCAAGCTCCTCTAGCGGGAGATGCTGACAATGAGCAGTTCTTC. Its translation: CASSQAPLAGDADNEQFF.

This clonotype was counted between two and nine times. The genes are TRBV20-1 and TRBJ2-3, with 8 bases matching TRBD1. Germline V CDR1 and CDR2: DFQATT, SNEGSKA (reference sequence). Losses at the gene ends were 4 bases for V and 1 base for J; bases not matched to a gene: 4. This CDR3 region has 14 residues. CDR3 loop: CSANPGQGTDTQYF. Written as DNA, the CDR3 is TGCAGTGCTAATCCGGGACAGGGCACAGATACGCAGTATTTT.

The table lists this clonotype with a few counts. This chain uses TRBV14 with TRBJ2-7; 7 nucleotides agree with TRBD2. The ends lost 6 bases at V and 7 bases at J; junction bases unmatched: 6. The CDR3 runs 12 residues. The germline gives CDR1 SGHDN, CDR2 FVKESK. CDR3 sequence: CASRGAGREQYF. The DNA of the CDR3 is TGTGCCAGCAGAGGGGCCGGGAGGGAGCAGTACTTC.

This clonotype turned up a few times. V gene TRBV21-1 combines with J gene TRBJ2-1. TRBV21-1 is annotated as a pseudogene. The CDR3 has 15 residues. The CDR3 here is CASSKYGQSYNEQFF. The CDR3 nucleotides are TGTGCCAGCAGCAAATATGGGCAGAGCTACAATGAGCAGTTCTTC.

This clonotype showed up just a few times. This chain uses TRBV30 with TRBJ2-6; D possibly corresponds to TRBD1 (6 bases). There are 14 residues in the CDR3. In germline, CDR1 is GTSNPN, CDR2 SVGIG (reference sequence). V lost 2 bases, J lost 1 base, and 6 bases lay in between. The CDR3 DNA sequence: TGTGCCTGGAGTACAGGGTCTGGGGCCAACGTCCTGACTTTC. Translating gives CAWSTGSGANVLTF.

This clonotype has just a few counts. This chain links TRBV7-6 with TRBJ2-7; 7 bases match TRBD2. V lost 0 bases, J lost 7 bases, and 6 bases stayed unmatched. Germline V CDR1 and CDR2: SGHVS, FNYEAQ. The CDR3 contains 14 residues. The CDR3 nucleotides read TGTGCCAGCAGCTTAGCGGGAGGGCCTGAAGAGCAGTACTTC. Residues: CASSLAGGPEEQYF.

The CDR3 loop reads CASSQAFNEQFF. The CDR3 DNA follows: TGCGCCAGCAGCCAAGCCTTCAATGAGCAGTTCTTC. The chain employs TRBV5-1 and TRBJ2-1; no clear D. The CDR3 sequence is 12 residues long. Between the trimmed V and J ends, which lost 4 bases and 6 bases, there was a span of 8 bases. Germline V gene sequence: CDR1 SGHRS, CDR2 YFSETQ.

This sequence joins TRBV20-1 and TRBJ2-7; 12 bases map to TRBD2. From germline, CDR1 is DFQATT and CDR2 SNEGSKA (reference sequence). With 6 bases clipped from V and 8 bases from J, the junction kept 8 bases outside the gene matches. The CDR3 is 13 amino acids. CDR3 DNA: TGCAGTGCCCGACTAGCGGGAGCGCTGCAGCAGTACTTC. Protein sequence: CSARLAGALQQYF.

This sequence joins TRBV10-3 and TRBJ1-5; D remains unclear. Germline V gives CDR1 ENHRY, CDR2 SYGVKD. V lost 0 bases and J 1 base, leaving 4 bases between the germline ends. There are 14 residues in the CDR3. In DNA form, the CDR3 reads TGTGCCATCAGTGAGTCCGAAAGCAATCAGCCCCAGCATTTT. Translating gives CAISESESNQPQHF.